Below, 11 T cell receptor beta chains from the same sample are listed, as sequenced in a study of shared clonotypes between healthy human individuals. The protocol was immunoSEQ multiplex PCR, while the TCRdb copy is restricted to in-frame clones and leaves out a portion. Here the sample spans millions of clones, 85% to 95% being singletons. The sequenced material came from naive CD4+ T cells sorted from blood. Subset indicated: CD45RA+ positively selected. The receptors were gathered from a man between 18 and 29 years old in good health.

The chain couples TRBV4-3 to TRBJ2-1, with D possibly TRBD2 on 5 matching bases. This CDR3 contains 14 residues. The ends were cut back, 0 bases at V and 6 bases at J, with 9 bases in the middle. Germline V gene lookup returns CDR1 LGHNA and CDR2 YSLEER. In nucleotides, the CDR3 is TGCGCCAGCAGCCAAGACCTAGCCCTCAATGAGCAGTTCTTC. Protein product: CASSQDLALNEQFF.

About this clone itself: This same CDR3 is encoded by further DNA sequences in the sample. The rearrangement joins TRBV5-1 to TRBJ1-2; perhaps TRBD1 as D (5 bases). This CDR3 spans 12 amino acids. The V gene lost 2 bases and the J gene lost 7 bases, with 9 bases spanning the gap. Germline V gene data show CDR1 as SGHRS and CDR2 as YFSETQ. The CDR3 reads CASSFSGIGYTF. Here the CDR3 DNA reads TGCGCCAGCAGCTTCTCAGGGATTGGCTACACCTTC.

Points on this clone: A single base separates this from a much larger clone, so it may be a read error. The same CDR3 can be traced to other DNA sequences in this sample. CDR3 DNA sequence: TGTGCCAGCAGCCCGAACACTGAAGCTTTCTTT. It translates to CASSPNTEAFF. This chain connects TRBV6-1 to TRBJ1-1; D remains ambiguous. The CDR3 sequence is 11 residues long. CDR1 is MNHNS and CDR2 is SASEGT in the germline V gene. The V end lost 6 bases, the J end lost 1 base, and 3 bases lay between the germline ends.

The chain links TRBV6-1 to TRBJ1-5; a possible D gene is TRBD1 (6 bases). The CDR3 has 14 amino acids. V lost 4 bases, J lost 2 bases, and 9 bases lay in between. Germline V gene sequence: CDR1 MNHNS, CDR2 SASEGT. The CDR3 nucleotides read TGTGCCAGCAGTGGACGGACAGGCAATCAGCCCCAGCATTTT. Encoded protein: CASSGRTGNQPQHF.

Of note for this clone: The sample holds other DNA sequences that translate to the same CDR3. The chain is built from TRBV30 and TRBJ1-3, with D unclear. Germline values: CDR1 GTSNPN, CDR2 SVGIG (reference sequence). The CDR3 sequence is 13 residues long. Between the trimmed V and J ends, which lost 3 bases and 0 bases, there was a span of 6 bases. CDR3 sequence: CAWRRFSGNTIYF. The CDR3 region has the DNA TGTGCCTGGAGACGGTTCTCTGGAAACACCATATATTTT.

This sequence joins TRBV6-5 and TRBJ2-1, with D possibly TRBD1 on 6 matching bases. Trimming removed 4 bases from V and 14 bases from J, with 18 bases in between. The CDR3 is 13 amino acids. Germline CDR1 is MNHEY and CDR2 is SVGAGI. Here the CDR3 DNA reads TGTGCCAGCAGTTCGCAACGTGGGGGCGCGGAGTTCTTC. Residues: CASSSQRGGAEFF.

Turning to this clone: Other DNA sequences in this sample translate to the same CDR3. The V and J genes are TRBV5-1 and TRBJ2-5, with 12 bases fitting TRBD2. CDR1 and CDR2 (germline): SGHRS, YFSETQ. J lost 4 bases, V lost 2 bases, and 3 bases had no gene match. This CDR3 has 15 residues. The CDR3 DNA reads TGCGCCAGCAGCTTAGCACTAGCGGGGGGAGAGACCCAGTACTTC. The encoded protein is CASSLALAGGETQYF. The full variable domain, rest sourced from reference TRBV5-1 and TRBJ2-5, is KAGVTQTPRYLIKTRGQQVTLSCSPISGHRSVSWYQQTPGQGLQFLFEYFSETQRNKGNFPGRFSGRQFSNSRSEMNVSTLELGDSALYLCASSLALAGGETQYFGPGTRLLVL.

The chain joins TRBV7-6 to TRBJ2-1, with 14 bases fitting TRBD2. The germline CDR1 and CDR2 sequences are SGHVS and FNYEAQ. After removal of 4 bases from V and 0 bases from J, the junction contained 8 bases not matched to a gene. The CDR3 is 19 residues long. The CDR3 DNA is TGTGCCAGCAGCTCGCCGGGACTAGCGGGAGAGAGCTCCTACAATGAGCAGTTCTTC. Protein sequence: CASSSPGLAGESSYNEQFF.

The chain uses TRBV7-2 and TRBJ2-7; the D gene is possibly TRBD1 (7 bases). The CDR3 sequence is 16 residues long. Germline V gene data show CDR1 as SGHTA and CDR2 as FQGNSA. Trimming removed 5 bases from V and 2 bases from J, with 19 bases in between. CDR3 sequence reads: CASSHGGQFRAYEQYF. The CDR3 DNA follows: TGTGCCAGCAGCCACGGGGGACAGTTTAGGGCCTACGAGCAGTACTTC.

This clone was detected only a few times. The rearrangement joins TRBV18 to TRBJ2-7; D is uncertain. The germline gives CDR1 KGHSH, CDR2 LQKENI. This CDR3 contains 13 residues. Trimming cost V 3 bases and J 5 bases, with 11 bases left between them. CDR3 sequence (DNA): TGTGCCAGCTCACCGGTGGTTGGGAACGAGCAGTACTTC. This gives the protein CASSPVVGNEQYF.

The V call is TRBV27, the J call TRBJ2-7, with 11 positions matching TRBD1. Germline values: CDR1 MNHEY, CDR2 SMNVEV (reference sequence). The V and J ends lost 5 bases and 3 bases, in that order; junction bases with no gene match: 6. The CDR3 loop spans 15 amino acids. The chain's CDR3 is CASSPRDRGVYEQYF. CDR3 sequence (DNA): TGTGCCAGCAGTCCCCGGGACAGGGGGGTCTACGAGCAGTACTTC.